These 10 T cell receptor beta chains came from one sample sequenced in a study of shared clonotypes between healthy human individuals. Clones were read by immunoSEQ multiplex PCR, and TCRdb kept only the in-frame ones, dropping some. The data hold 2 million to 3 million clones, with 80% to 95% observed a single time. The specimen was naive CD4+ T cells from PBMCs. Subset described: CD45RA+ positively selected. Every receptor here comes from a man younger than 30 in good health. Some clones in this sample may be carry-over from other donors' samples.

The rearrangement uses TRBV7-9 and TRBJ2-7; D ambiguous. V was clipped by 0 bases and J by 7 bases, with 22 bases between them. The CDR3 is 17 residues long. Germline V gene lookup returns CDR1 SEHNR and CDR2 FQNEAQ (reference sequence). CDR3 amino acids: CASSLAIGGRSPWEQYF. The CDR3 DNA reads TGTGCCAGCAGCTTAGCGATCGGCGGCAGATCTCCATGGGAGCAGTACTTC.

J is TRBJ1-1 and V is TRBV5-4; 10 bases map to TRBD1. The V segment lost 4 bases and the J segment 0 bases; nucleotides outside the gene matches: 3. Germline CDR1 is SGHNT and CDR2 is YYREEE (reference sequence). The CDR3 has 15 amino acids. CDR3 protein: CASSRDRGLNTEAFF. CDR3 DNA: TGTGCCAGCAGCCGGGACAGGGGTTTGAACACTGAAGCTTTCTTT. The full variable domain, with the rest looked up from reference TRBV5-4 and TRBJ1-1, is ETGVTQSPTHLIKTRGQQVTLRCSSQSGHNTVSWYQQALGQGPQFIFQYYREEENGRGNFPPRFSGLQFPNYSSELNVNALELDDSALYLCASSRDRGLNTEAFFGQGTRLTVV.

Regarding this clone: The same CDR3 is also encoded by other DNA sequences in this sample. CDR3 sequence (DNA): TGTGCCAGCAGTTATCGTTACGAGCAGTACTTC. Translating it yields CASSYRYEQYF. The chain recombines TRBV6-6 with TRBJ2-7; no clear D gene. CDR1 and CDR2 (germline): MNHNY, SVGAGI (reference sequence). The CDR3 is 11 residues long. Between the trimmed V and J ends, which lost 3 bases and 4 bases, there was a span of 4 bases.

The chain couples TRBV15 to TRBJ2-3; 10 nucleotides align to TRBD2. The germline gives CDR1 LNHNV, CDR2 YYDKDF (reference sequence). V shed 2 bases and J 7 bases; nucleotides not matched to a gene: 9. This CDR3 spans 16 amino acids. This CDR3 is CATSRTSGRAGNTQYF. In nucleotides, the CDR3 is TGTGCCACCAGCAGAACCAGCGGGAGGGCCGGGAATACGCAGTATTTT.

This clone appeared a single time. The rearrangement uses TRBV28 and TRBJ1-2; D ambiguous. V lost 5 bases and J lost 8, with 27 bases in between. Per the germline V gene, CDR1 is MDHEN and CDR2 is SYDVKM. This CDR3 has 17 residues. The CDR3 nucleotides are TGTGCCAGCAGTACGCATGGTGGAGGCGGCACCCGGCAGGGCTACACCTTC. It translates to CASSTHGGGGTRQGYTF.

The chain is built from TRBV7-9 and TRBJ1-4; a weak D match, TRBD1 (5 bases). Trimming removed 4 bases from V and 10 bases from J, with 7 bases in between. The CDR3 totals 11 residues. CDR1 is SEHNR and CDR2 is FQNEAQ in the germline V gene (reference sequence). The chain's CDR3 is CASSSGRKLFF. The DNA for the CDR3 is TGTGCCAGCAGCTCAGGGAGAAAACTGTTTTTT.

Note on this clone: Other DNA sequences within the sample encode an identical CDR3. The chain employs TRBV5-8 and TRBJ1-5; no reliable D call. The germline V gene has CDR1 SGHTS and CDR2 YDEGEE. The CDR3 extends over 11 amino acids. V shed 4 bases and J shed 2 bases, with 1 base lying between them. CDR3 sequence: CASSRNQPQHF. The CDR3 bases are TGTGCCAGCAGCCGCAATCAGCCCCAGCATTTT.

The V gene is TRBV28, the J gene TRBJ2-2, with 12 bases that match TRBD2. CDR1 and CDR2 from the germline V gene are MDHEN and SYDVKM. Trimming cost V 7 bases and J 6 bases; bases outside gene matches: 15. This CDR3 has 18 residues. CDR3 residues: CASKRGGVTSGSAGELFF. CDR3 nucleotide sequence: TGTGCCAGCAAAAGAGGGGGAGTGACTAGCGGGAGTGCCGGGGAGCTGTTTTTT.

The count of this clone is one. V is TRBV4-2 and J is TRBJ2-7; TRBD2 is a possible D gene (5 bases). V was shortened by 4 bases and J by 0 bases, with 13 bases between the two germline ends. From germline, CDR1 is LGHNA and CDR2 YNFKEQ. The CDR3 consists of 15 residues. The DNA of the CDR3 is TGTGCCAGCAGCCGAGACCGGGAATACTCCTACGAGCAGTACTTC. It translates to CASSRDREYSYEQYF.

With regard to this clone: Other nucleotide sequences in the sample specify the same CDR3. The chain couples TRBV7-9 to TRBJ2-3; 9 bases fit TRBD2. After removal of 1 base from V and 0 bases from J, the junction contained 2 bases not matched to a gene. Looked up from germline, CDR1 is SEHNR and CDR2 is FQNEAQ (reference sequence). The CDR3 covers 16 residues. CDR3 region: CASSLGLAVSTDTQYF. As DNA, the CDR3 is TGTGCCAGCAGCTTAGGACTAGCGGTTAGCACAGATACGCAGTATTTT. The variable domain in full, completed from reference TRBV7-9 and TRBJ2-3, reads DTGVSQNPRHKITKRGQNVTFRCDPISEHNRLYWYRQTLGQGPEFLTYFQNEAQLEKSRLLSDRFSAERPKGSFSTLEIQRTEQGDSAMYLCASSLGLAVSTDTQYFGPGTRLTVL.